These T cell receptor beta chains were read from a single sample in a study of blood T cells in healthy people across ages. MiXCR, applied by TCRdb to the 5' RACE reads, yields one record per CDR3 protein. The sample consists of approximately 960,000 distinct CDR3 sequences, almost 30% of them appearing once. These data were also filed under a second study, of T cells of mothers and their children.

The sample taken for sequencing was blood. These receptor sequences come from a woman in her thirties or forties in good health. CDR3s include the opening cysteine and the closing phenylalanine or tryptophan. The order of the fields is CDR3 protein, D gene, J gene, clone size, V gene. The D gene is left open where the match is weak. Not every row has a clone size; where given, it reads once, few, many or a size class.

CASSLQGQVINEQFF | . | TRBJ2-1 | few | TRBV28
CASSITLVSYNEQFF | . | TRBJ2-1 | . | TRBV19
CASSATGDGKNIQYF | TRBD1 | TRBJ2-4 | . | TRBV9
CASKTTGFSPAEAFF | . | TRBJ1-1 | . | TRBV6-4
CASGLVGDRVSNYGYTF | TRBD1 | TRBJ1-2 | many | TRBV12-5
CSARPRETSTDTQYF | . | TRBJ2-3 | many | TRBV20-1
CASSSNGGATDTQYF | TRBD2 | TRBJ2-3 | . | TRBV7-3
CASSHGTGWGYGYTF | TRBD1 | TRBJ1-2 | . | TRBV12-3/TRBV12-4
CASRTGGPLNEQFF | TRBD2 | TRBJ2-1 | . | TRBV6-6
CASSLSGSGGYTF | . | TRBJ1-2 | few | TRBV7-6
CASSYDRNIMGREQFF | . | TRBJ2-1 | . | TRBV6-7
CARSGDGTSLREQYF | TRBD2 | TRBJ2-7 | few | TRBV5-1
CASSPAPGYITYEQYF | . | TRBJ2-7 | . | TRBV28
CATSRDPSGVDGYTF | . | TRBJ1-2 | . | TRBV15
CSVVVLEDGANVLTF | . | TRBJ2-6 | many | TRBV29-1
CASSFLDRGFRGNTIYF | TRBD1 | TRBJ1-3 | few | TRBV7-2
CASSPGQGEGSEAFF | TRBD1 | TRBJ1-1 | . | TRBV5-1
CASSQDWGQVYSEQFF | . | TRBJ2-1 | . | TRBV14
CASSLVTDTSYGYTF | . | TRBJ1-2 | many | TRBV7-2
CASTPRERGDTYNEQFF | TRBD2 | TRBJ2-1 | many | TRBV7-6
CASSLVTGLQETQYF | . | TRBJ2-5 | once | TRBV5-1
CASSILSGTYNEQFF | . | TRBJ2-1 | . | TRBV25-1
CASSLTGQLYEQYF | . | TRBJ2-7 | many | TRBV12-3/TRBV12-4
CASTKTGNTEAFF | . | TRBJ1-1 | . | TRBV7-9
CASSQERRLAGDLQYNSPLHF | . | TRBJ1-6 | few | TRBV4-2
CSARDLPGGTEETQYF | TRBD2 | TRBJ2-5 | . | TRBV20-1
CASSLPETTYEQYF | . | TRBJ2-7 | few | TRBV4-1
CSAYATSTDTQYF | . | TRBJ2-3 | . | TRBV20-1
CASSRSTGTVDEQYF | TRBD1 | TRBJ2-7 | many | TRBV9
CASSGGGQGNVYEQYF | TRBD1 | TRBJ2-7 | many | TRBV28
CASSEQAGGNEKLFF | . | TRBJ1-4 | few | TRBV28
CSATPGGPKETQYF | . | TRBJ2-5 | many | TRBV20-1